This is a list of T cell receptor beta chains from one sample in a study of T cell clones after liver transplantation. Generated by immunoSEQ multiplex PCR, the TCRdb table keeps only in-frame clones and is missing some. The sample yields roughly 120,000 clones, approximately 90% seen once. Specimen: CD4+ T cells from blood, collected 12 months after liver transplant. Every receptor here comes from a human patient who received a liver transplant. Part of the T cells may come from the graft donor. Each CDR3 is given with its conserved first and last residue. Each record gives: J gene, clone size, D gene, V gene, CDR3 DNA, CDR3 protein. A D gene is named only where the DNA matches it firmly. Clone sizes are given selectively: once, few, many, or a class where the clone is expanded.

J gene: TRBJ2-7
clone size: NA
D gene: TRBD1
V gene: TRBV2
CDR3 DNA: TGTGCCAGCAGTCCAGACAGGGGCTCCTACGAGCAGTACTTC
CDR3 protein: CASSPDRGSYEQYF

J gene: TRBJ2-7
clone size: NA
D gene: NA
V gene: TRBV21-1
CDR3 DNA: TGTGCCAGCCCCTTGGAGGGTTTCGGTTGCCACGAGCAGTACTTC
CDR3 protein: CASPLEGFGCHEQYF

J gene: TRBJ1-5
clone size: NA
D gene: TRBD1
V gene: TRBV18
CDR3 DNA: TGTGCCAGCTCACCCGGACAGGGAAATCAGCCCCAGCATTTT
CDR3 protein: CASSPGQGNQPQHF

J gene: TRBJ1-2
clone size: NA
D gene: NA
V gene: TRBV6-4
CDR3 DNA: TGTGCCAGCAGTGACTCTCAGGGCGGCTACACCTTC
CDR3 protein: CASSDSQGGYTF

J gene: TRBJ2-3
clone size: NA
D gene: TRBD2
V gene: TRBV25-1
CDR3 DNA: TGTGCCAGCAGTCTGGGAGCGGGAGGGCCAGATACGCAGTATTTT
CDR3 protein: CASSLGAGGPDTQYF

J gene: TRBJ1-3
clone size: NA
D gene: TRBD1
V gene: TRBV6-5
CDR3 DNA: TGTGCCAGCAGGGAACAGGGGACGTTTGGAAACACCATATATTTT
CDR3 protein: CASREQGTFGNTIYF

J gene: TRBJ2-5
clone size: NA
D gene: TRBD2
V gene: TRBV29-1
CDR3 DNA: TGCAGCTCCGCCCTGGGAGGGCGCGGGGAGACCCAGTACTTC
CDR3 protein: CSSALGGRGETQYF

J gene: TRBJ1-2
clone size: NA
D gene: TRBD1
V gene: TRBV27
CDR3 DNA: TGTGCCAGCAGTTTAACGGGACAGGGGAACTATGGCTACACCTTC
CDR3 protein: CASSLTGQGNYGYTF

J gene: TRBJ2-3
clone size: NA
D gene: TRBD1
V gene: TRBV9
CDR3 DNA: TGTGCCAGCAGCTGGGACAGGGGAACAGATACGCAGTATTTT
CDR3 protein: CASSWDRGTDTQYF

J gene: TRBJ2-3
clone size: NA
D gene: TRBD1
V gene: TRBV28
CDR3 DNA: TGTGCCAGCAGTTTACCCGGGACAGGGGAAGATACGCAGTATTTT
CDR3 protein: CASSLPGTGEDTQYF

J gene: TRBJ2-7
clone size: NA
D gene: TRBD2
V gene: TRBV12-5
CDR3 DNA: TGTGCTAGTGGTTCAAGCGGGAGCCACGAGCAGTACTTC
CDR3 protein: CASGSSGSHEQYF

J gene: TRBJ2-1
clone size: NA
D gene: TRBD2
V gene: TRBV7-9
CDR3 DNA: TGTGCCAGCAGCTTATCTAGCGGGAAGGCTTCCTACAATGAGCAGTTCTTC
CDR3 protein: CASSLSSGKASYNEQFF

J gene: TRBJ2-1
clone size: NA
D gene: NA
V gene: TRBV14
CDR3 DNA: TGTGCCAGCAGCCCTCTGACTAGTCTCCATGAGCAGTTCTTC
CDR3 protein: CASSPLTSLHEQFF

J gene: TRBJ2-7
clone size: NA
D gene: NA
V gene: TRBV9
CDR3 DNA: TGTGCCAGCAGCGTAGAAGGTCATGGGAGCTACGAGCAGTACTTC
CDR3 protein: CASSVEGHGSYEQYF

J gene: TRBJ2-7
clone size: NA
D gene: NA
V gene: TRBV7-8
CDR3 DNA: TGTGCCAGCAGCTTAGGGTTAGCGATCTACGAGCAGTACTTC
CDR3 protein: CASSLGLAIYEQYF

J gene: TRBJ2-7
clone size: many
D gene: TRBD2
V gene: TRBV9
CDR3 DNA: TGTGCCAGCAGCGTAGGCGGGAGGCGCCGGGGCTACGAGCAGTACTTC
CDR3 protein: CASSVGGRRRGYEQYF

J gene: TRBJ1-2
clone size: NA
D gene: NA
V gene: TRBV5-1
CDR3 DNA: TGCGCCAGCAGCTTAGACAGTCAAAGCCGGTATGGCTACACCTTC
CDR3 protein: CASSLDSQSRYGYTF

J gene: TRBJ2-3
clone size: NA
D gene: TRBD2
V gene: TRBV19
CDR3 DNA: TGTGCCAGTAGTATTAGGAAGCGGGAGAGGTCAGATACGCAGTATTTT
CDR3 protein: CASSIRKRERSDTQYF

J gene: TRBJ1-4
clone size: NA
D gene: NA
V gene: TRBV7-6
CDR3 DNA: TGTGCCAGCAGCTTCCGAGGAACTAATGAAAAACTGTTTTTT
CDR3 protein: CASSFRGTNEKLFF

J gene: TRBJ1-2
clone size: NA
D gene: TRBD1
V gene: TRBV9
CDR3 DNA: TGTGCCAGCAGCGTAGAAGGTTTCGGCAGGGGGAACTATGGCTACACCTTC
CDR3 protein: CASSVEGFGRGNYGYTF

J gene: TRBJ2-5
clone size: NA
D gene: NA
V gene: TRBV4-3
CDR3 DNA: TGCGCCAGCAGCCCCGGCGGGGGCTGGGAAGAGACCCAGTACTTC
CDR3 protein: CASSPGGGWEETQYF

J gene: TRBJ2-5
clone size: once
D gene: NA
V gene: TRBV6-1
CDR3 DNA: TGTGCCAGCAGCACGACAGAAGAGACCCAGTACTTC
CDR3 protein: CASSTTEETQYF

J gene: TRBJ2-2
clone size: NA
D gene: TRBD2
V gene: TRBV11-2
CDR3 DNA: TGTGCCAGCCAGGGGACTAGCGGGTTTAACACCGGGGAGCTGTTTTTT
CDR3 protein: CASQGTSGFNTGELFF

J gene: TRBJ2-1
clone size: NA
D gene: NA
V gene: TRBV6-5
CDR3 DNA: TGTGCCAGCAGTTACGGGTGGGGAGGCGGTGAGCAGTTCTTC
CDR3 protein: CASSYGWGGGEQFF

J gene: TRBJ2-1
clone size: NA
D gene: TRBD2
V gene: TRBV7-3
CDR3 DNA: TGTGCCAGCAGTCCCGGACTAGGTCTCGATGAGCAGTTCTTC
CDR3 protein: CASSPGLGLDEQFF

J gene: TRBJ2-5
clone size: NA
D gene: TRBD2
V gene: TRBV28
CDR3 DNA: TGTGCCAGCCGAGGGTCGGGGGGGGAGACCCAGTACTTC
CDR3 protein: CASRGSGGETQYF

J gene: TRBJ2-3
clone size: NA
D gene: NA
V gene: TRBV27
CDR3 DNA: TGTGCCAGCCTCCGGACCCAATTTGGGAATACGCAGTATTTT
CDR3 protein: CASLRTQFGNTQYF

J gene: TRBJ2-1
clone size: NA
D gene: TRBD2
V gene: TRBV27
CDR3 DNA: TGTGCCAGCAGTCCGCTTGCGGGAGCACTCAATGAGCAGTTCTTC
CDR3 protein: CASSPLAGALNEQFF

J gene: TRBJ1-1
clone size: once
D gene: NA
V gene: TRBV5-6
CDR3 DNA: TGTGCCAGCAGCTTGGTTCAGTACACTGAAGCTTTCTTT
CDR3 protein: CASSLVQYTEAFF

J gene: TRBJ2-3
clone size: few
D gene: NA
V gene: TRBV6-5
CDR3 DNA: TGTGCCAGCAGTTACTCGGGAGCCGGCACAGATACGCAGTATTTT
CDR3 protein: CASSYSGAGTDTQYF

J gene: TRBJ2-1
clone size: NA
D gene: TRBD2
V gene: TRBV5-1
CDR3 DNA: TGCGCCAGCAGCGGTGGGACTAGCGAGGCCAATGAGCAGTTCTTC
CDR3 protein: CASSGGTSEANEQFF

J gene: TRBJ1-2
clone size: NA
D gene: NA
V gene: TRBV29-1
CDR3 DNA: TGCAGCGCCCGAAGACAGGCGCCTAACTATGGCTACACCTTC
CDR3 protein: CSARRQAPNYGYTF

J gene: TRBJ2-1
clone size: NA
D gene: TRBD2
V gene: TRBV9
CDR3 DNA: TGTGCCAGCAGCGTACAAGGCGGGAGGGCCAATGAGCAGTTCTTC
CDR3 protein: CASSVQGGRANEQFF

J gene: TRBJ2-3
clone size: NA
D gene: TRBD2
V gene: TRBV5-8
CDR3 DNA: TGTGCCAGCAGCCGGGGGGTGGGTCTTGATACGCAGTATTTT
CDR3 protein: CASSRGVGLDTQYF

J gene: TRBJ1-3
clone size: once
D gene: TRBD1
V gene: TRBV5-6
CDR3 DNA: TGTGCCAGCAGCTTAGGACAGGGCAGCTCTGGAAACACCATATATTTT
CDR3 protein: CASSLGQGSSGNTIYF